This TCR beta chain derives from a study of cytomegalovirus exposure and HLA in healthy donors. Study findings and constraints: A later analysis found first-cohort TCR clusters tended to co-occur in the roughly 120 validation repertoires.

The table came from immunoSEQ multiplex PCR; TCRdb's copy has only in-frame clones and leaves some out. This sample has about 120,000 clones, with approximately 86% found just once. CDR3 length equals 11 residues. Looked up from germline, CDR1 is SQVTM and CDR2 is ANQGSEA. V gave up 7 bases and J gave up 7 bases, with 14 bases separating them. Note on this clone: Its antigen is unknown.

The source is a man aged 18-30 years in good health and CMV-seropositive. This sequence joins TRBV29-1 and TRBJ2-7, with D perhaps matching TRBD1 (6 bases). The sample consisted of PBMCs. This CDR3 is CSAGQWEEQYF. For the CDR3, the DNA is TGCAGCGCAGGACAGTGGGAAGAGCAGTACTTC.